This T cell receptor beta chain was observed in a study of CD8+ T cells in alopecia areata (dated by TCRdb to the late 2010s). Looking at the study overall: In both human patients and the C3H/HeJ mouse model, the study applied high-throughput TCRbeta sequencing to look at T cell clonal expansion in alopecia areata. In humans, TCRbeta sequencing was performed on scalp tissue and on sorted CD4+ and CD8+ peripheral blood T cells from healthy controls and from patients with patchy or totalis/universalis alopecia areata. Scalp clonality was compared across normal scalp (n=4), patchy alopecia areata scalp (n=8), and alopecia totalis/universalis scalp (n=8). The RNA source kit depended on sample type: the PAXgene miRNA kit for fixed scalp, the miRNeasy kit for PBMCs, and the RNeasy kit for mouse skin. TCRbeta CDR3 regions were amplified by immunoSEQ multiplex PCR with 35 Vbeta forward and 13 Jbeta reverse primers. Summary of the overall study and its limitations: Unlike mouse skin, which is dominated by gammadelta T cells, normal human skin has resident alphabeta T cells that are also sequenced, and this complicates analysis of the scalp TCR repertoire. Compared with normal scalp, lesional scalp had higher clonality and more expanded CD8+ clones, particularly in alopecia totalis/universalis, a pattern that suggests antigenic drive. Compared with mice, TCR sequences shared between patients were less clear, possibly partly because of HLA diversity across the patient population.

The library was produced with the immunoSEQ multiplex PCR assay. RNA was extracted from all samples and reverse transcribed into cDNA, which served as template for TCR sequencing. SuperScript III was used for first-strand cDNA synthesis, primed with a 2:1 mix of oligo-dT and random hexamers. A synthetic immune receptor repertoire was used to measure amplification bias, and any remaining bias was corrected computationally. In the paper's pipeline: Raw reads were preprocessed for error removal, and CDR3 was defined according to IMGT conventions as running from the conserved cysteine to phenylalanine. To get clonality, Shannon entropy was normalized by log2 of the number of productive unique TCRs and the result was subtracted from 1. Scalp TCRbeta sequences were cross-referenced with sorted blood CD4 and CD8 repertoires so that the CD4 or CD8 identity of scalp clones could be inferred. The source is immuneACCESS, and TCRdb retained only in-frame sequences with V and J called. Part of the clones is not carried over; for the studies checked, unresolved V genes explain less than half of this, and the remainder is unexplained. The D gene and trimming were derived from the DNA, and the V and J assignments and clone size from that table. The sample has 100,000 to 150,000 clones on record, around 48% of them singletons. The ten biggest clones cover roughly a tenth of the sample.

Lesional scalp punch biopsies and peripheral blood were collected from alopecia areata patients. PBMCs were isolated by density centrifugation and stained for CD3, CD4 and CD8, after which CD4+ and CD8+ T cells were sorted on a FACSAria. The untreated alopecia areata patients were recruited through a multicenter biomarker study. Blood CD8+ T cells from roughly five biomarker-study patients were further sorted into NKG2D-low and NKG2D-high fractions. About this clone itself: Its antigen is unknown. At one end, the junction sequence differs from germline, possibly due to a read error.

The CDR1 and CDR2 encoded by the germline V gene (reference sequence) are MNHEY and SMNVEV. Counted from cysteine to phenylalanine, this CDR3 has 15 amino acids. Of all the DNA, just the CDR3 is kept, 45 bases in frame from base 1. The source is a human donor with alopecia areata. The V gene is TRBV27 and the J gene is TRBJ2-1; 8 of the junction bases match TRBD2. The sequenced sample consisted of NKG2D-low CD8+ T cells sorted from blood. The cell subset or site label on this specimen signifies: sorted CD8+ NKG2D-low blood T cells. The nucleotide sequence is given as TGTGCCAACAGTTTGTCGGGAGGGACACTCTGGGAGCAGTTCTTC. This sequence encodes CANSLSGGTLWEQFF.